This section outlines one TCR beta chain sequence together with its context. The table came from immunoSEQ multiplex PCR; TCRdb's copy has only in-frame clones and leaves some out. In the table there are about 320,000 clones, approximately 85% of which are singletons. V shed 5 bases and J 7 bases; nucleotides not matched to a gene: 9. This CDR3 is built from 15 residues. The V gene's germline CDR1 is PRHDT and CDR2 FYEKMQ (reference sequence). The data belong to a study of blood T cell repertoires in COVID-19. About the research overall: Sources were T cells, B-cell-depleted T cells, or PBMCs; the material itself was cDNA or gDNA.

The V call is TRBV13, the J call TRBJ2-1, with 9 positions matching TRBD1. The sequence was collected from a human donor in a cohort sampled during active COVID-19. Specimen: peripheral blood. Written as DNA, the CDR3 is TGTGCCAGCAGCGTGCCGGGACAGGGAAGGAATGAGCAGTTCTTC. Its translation is CASSVPGQGRNEQFF.